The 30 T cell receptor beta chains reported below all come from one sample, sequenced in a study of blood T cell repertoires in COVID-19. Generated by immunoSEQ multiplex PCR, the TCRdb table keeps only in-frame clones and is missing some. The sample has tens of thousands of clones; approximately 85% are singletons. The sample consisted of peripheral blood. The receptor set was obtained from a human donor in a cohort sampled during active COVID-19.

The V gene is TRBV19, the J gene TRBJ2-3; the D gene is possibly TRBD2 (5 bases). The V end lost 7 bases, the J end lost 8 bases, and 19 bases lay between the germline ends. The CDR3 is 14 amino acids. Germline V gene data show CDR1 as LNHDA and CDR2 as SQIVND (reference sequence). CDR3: CASKSPDSAVTQYF. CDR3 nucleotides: TGTGCCAGTAAAAGCCCGGACTCTGCAGTTACGCAGTATTTT.

Here the CDR3 DNA reads TGTGCCAGCCACAGCCCCCTCTACGAGCAGTACTTC. This translates into CASHSPLYEQYF. The gene calls are TRBV5-7 and TRBJ2-7; no definite D call. TRBV5-7 is designated an ORF whose function remains uncertain. This CDR3 spans 12 amino acids. Trimming removed 7 bases from V and 3 bases from J, with 11 bases in between.

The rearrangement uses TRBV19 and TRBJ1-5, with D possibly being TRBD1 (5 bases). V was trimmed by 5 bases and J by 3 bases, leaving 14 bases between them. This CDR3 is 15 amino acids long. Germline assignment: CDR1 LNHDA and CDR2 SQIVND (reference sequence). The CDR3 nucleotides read TGTGCCAGTAGTCCACGGGGAGGGGTCAATCAGCCCCAGCATTTT. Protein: CASSPRGGVNQPQHF.

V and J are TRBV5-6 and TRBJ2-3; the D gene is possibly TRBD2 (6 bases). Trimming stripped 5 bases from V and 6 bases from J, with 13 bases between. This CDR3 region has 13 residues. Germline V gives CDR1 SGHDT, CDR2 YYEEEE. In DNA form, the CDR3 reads TGTGCCAGCAGGCCCACTAGCTACGATACGCAGTATTTT. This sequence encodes CASRPTSYDTQYF.

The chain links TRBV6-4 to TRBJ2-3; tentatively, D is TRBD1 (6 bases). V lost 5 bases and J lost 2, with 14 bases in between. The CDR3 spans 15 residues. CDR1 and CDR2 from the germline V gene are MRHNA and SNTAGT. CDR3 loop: CASSKKGDPTDTQYF. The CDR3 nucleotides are TGTGCCAGCAGTAAAAAGGGGGACCCCACAGATACGCAGTATTTT.

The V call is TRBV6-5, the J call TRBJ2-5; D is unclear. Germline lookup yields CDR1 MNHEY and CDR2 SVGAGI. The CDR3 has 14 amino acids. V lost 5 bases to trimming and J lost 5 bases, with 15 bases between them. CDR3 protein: CASSTPTNPETQYF. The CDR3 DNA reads TGTGCCAGCAGTACCCCTACTAACCCCGAGACCCAGTACTTC.

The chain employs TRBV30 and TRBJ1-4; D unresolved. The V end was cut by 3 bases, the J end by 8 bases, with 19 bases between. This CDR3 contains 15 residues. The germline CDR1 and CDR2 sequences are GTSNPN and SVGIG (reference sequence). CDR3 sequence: CAWRRAGIGGEKLFF. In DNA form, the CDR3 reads TGTGCCTGGAGAAGGGCGGGGATCGGTGGGGAAAAACTGTTTTTT.

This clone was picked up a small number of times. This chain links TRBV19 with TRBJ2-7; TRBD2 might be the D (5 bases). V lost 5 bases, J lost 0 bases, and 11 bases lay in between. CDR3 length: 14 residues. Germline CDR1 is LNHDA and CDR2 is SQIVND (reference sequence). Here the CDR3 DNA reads TGTGCCAGTAGTTGGACTTTCAGCTCCTACGAGCAGTACTTC. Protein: CASSWTFSSYEQYF.

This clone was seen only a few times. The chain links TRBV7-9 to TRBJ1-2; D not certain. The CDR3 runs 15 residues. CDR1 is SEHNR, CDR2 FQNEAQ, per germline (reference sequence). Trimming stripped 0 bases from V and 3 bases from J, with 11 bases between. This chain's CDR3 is CASSLAQGSHYGYTF. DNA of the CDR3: TGTGCCAGCAGCTTAGCGCAAGGGAGTCACTATGGCTACACCTTC.

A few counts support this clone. The CDR3 spells CASSIRPDTNQPQHF. The DNA for the CDR3 is TGTGCCAGCAGTATCCGGCCCGACACCAATCAGCCCCAGCATTTT. The rearrangement uses TRBV28 and TRBJ1-5, with D hard to call. Trimming stripped 5 bases from V and 3 bases from J, with 14 bases between. From germline, CDR1 is MDHEN and CDR2 SYDVKM. This CDR3 spans 15 amino acids.

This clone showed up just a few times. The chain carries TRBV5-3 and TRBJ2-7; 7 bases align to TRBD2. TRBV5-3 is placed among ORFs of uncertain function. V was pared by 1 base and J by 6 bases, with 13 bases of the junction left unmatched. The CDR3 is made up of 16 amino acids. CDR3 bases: TGTGCCAGAAGCTTGTCGGTCGGCAGCGGGGACGGCGAGCAGTACTTC. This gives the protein CARSLSVGSGDGEQYF.

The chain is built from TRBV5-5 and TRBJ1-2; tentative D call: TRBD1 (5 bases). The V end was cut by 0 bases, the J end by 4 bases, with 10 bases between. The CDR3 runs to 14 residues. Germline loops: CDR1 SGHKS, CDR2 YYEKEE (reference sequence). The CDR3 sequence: CASSLGQGSYGYTF. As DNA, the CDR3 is TGTGCCAGCAGCTTGGGGCAGGGATCCTATGGCTACACCTTC.

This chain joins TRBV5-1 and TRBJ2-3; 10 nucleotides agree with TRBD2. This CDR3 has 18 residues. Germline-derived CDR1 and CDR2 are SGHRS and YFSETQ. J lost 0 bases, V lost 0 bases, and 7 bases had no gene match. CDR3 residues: CASSLGGLAPGSTDTQYF. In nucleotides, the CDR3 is TGCGCCAGCAGCTTGGGGGGACTAGCGCCAGGTAGCACAGATACGCAGTATTTT.

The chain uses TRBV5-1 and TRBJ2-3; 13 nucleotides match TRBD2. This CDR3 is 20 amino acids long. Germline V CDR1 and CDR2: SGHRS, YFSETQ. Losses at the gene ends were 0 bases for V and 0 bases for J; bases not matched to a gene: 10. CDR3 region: CASSLAGLAGASPSTDTQYF. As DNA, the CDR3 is TGCGCCAGCAGCTTGGCAGGACTAGCGGGGGCCTCCCCTAGCACAGATACGCAGTATTTT.

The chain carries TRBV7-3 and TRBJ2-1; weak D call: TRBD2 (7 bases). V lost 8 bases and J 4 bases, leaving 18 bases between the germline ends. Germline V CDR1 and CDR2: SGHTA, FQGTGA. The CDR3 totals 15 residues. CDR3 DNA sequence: TGTGCCAGCGCCCCACGCGGGGGCCGATACAATGAGCAGTTCTTC. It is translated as CASAPRGGRYNEQFF.

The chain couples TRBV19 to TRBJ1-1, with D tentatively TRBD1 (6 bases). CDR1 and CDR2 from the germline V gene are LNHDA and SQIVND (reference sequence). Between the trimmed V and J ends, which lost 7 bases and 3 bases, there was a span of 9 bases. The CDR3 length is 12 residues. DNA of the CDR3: TGTGCCAGTACACAGGGTTACACTGAAGCTTTCTTT. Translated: CASTQGYTEAFF.

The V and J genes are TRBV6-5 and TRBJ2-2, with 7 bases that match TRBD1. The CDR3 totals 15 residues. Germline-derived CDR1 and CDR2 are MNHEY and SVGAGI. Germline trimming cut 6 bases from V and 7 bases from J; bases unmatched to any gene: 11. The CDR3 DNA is TGTGCCAGCAGCGCCTGGGACAGATTCCTCGGGGAGCTGTTTTTT. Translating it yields CASSAWDRFLGELFF.

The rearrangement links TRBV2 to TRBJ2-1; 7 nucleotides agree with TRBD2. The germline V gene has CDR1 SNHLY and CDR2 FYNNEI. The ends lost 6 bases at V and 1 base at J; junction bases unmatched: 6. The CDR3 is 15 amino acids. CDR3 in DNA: TGTGCCAGCAGCACCGAGCGGGGTTCCTACAATGAGCAGTTCTTC. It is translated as CASSTERGSYNEQFF.

Here the CDR3 DNA reads TGTGCCAGCAGCGATACTTTCACCACCAATGAGCAGTTCTTC. It codes for CASSDTFTTNEQFF. The chain recombines TRBV7-3 with TRBJ2-1, with D unresolved. The CDR3 sequence is 14 residues long. Germline CDR1 and CDR2: SGHTA and FQGTGA. The V and J ends lost 5 bases and 6 bases respectively, with 14 bases between them.

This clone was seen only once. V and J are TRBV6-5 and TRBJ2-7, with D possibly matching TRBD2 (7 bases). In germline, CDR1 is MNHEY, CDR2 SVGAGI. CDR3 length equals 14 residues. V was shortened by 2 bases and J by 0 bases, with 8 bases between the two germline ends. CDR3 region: CASSYRGGSYEQYF. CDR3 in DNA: TGTGCCAGCAGTTACAGGGGGGGCTCCTACGAGCAGTACTTC.

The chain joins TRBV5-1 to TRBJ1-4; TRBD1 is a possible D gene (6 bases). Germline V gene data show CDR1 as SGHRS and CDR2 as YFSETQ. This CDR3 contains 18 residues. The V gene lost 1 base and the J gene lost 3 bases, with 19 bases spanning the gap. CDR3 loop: CASSLIPGQAGANEKLFF. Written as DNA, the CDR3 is TGCGCCAGCAGCTTGATCCCCGGTCAGGCAGGGGCTAATGAAAAACTGTTTTTT.

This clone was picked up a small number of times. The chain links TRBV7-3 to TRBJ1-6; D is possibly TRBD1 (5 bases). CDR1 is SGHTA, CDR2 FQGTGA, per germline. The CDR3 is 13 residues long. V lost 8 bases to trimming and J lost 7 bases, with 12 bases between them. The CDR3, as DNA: TGTGCCAGCGGTGAACAGGAAAATTCACCCCTCCACTTT. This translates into CASGEQENSPLHF.

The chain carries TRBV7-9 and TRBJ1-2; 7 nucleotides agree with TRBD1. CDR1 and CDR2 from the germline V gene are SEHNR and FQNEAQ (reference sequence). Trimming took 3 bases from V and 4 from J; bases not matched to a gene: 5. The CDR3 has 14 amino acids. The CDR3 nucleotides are TGTGCCAGCAGCTTTGGACAGGACGGCTATGGCTACACCTTC. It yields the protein CASSFGQDGYGYTF. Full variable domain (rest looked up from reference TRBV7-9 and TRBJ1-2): DTGVSQNPRHKITKRGQNVTFRCDPISEHNRLYWYRQTLGQGPEFLTYFQNEAQLEKSRLLSDRFSAERPKGSFSTLEIQRTEQGDSAMYLCASSFGQDGYGYTFGSGTRLTVV.

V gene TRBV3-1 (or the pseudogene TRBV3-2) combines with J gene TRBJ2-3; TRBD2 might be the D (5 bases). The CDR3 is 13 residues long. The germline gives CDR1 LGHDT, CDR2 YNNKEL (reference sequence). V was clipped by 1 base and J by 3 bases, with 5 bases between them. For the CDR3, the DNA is TGTGCCAGCAGCCAAGGAGGGACAGATACGCAGTATTTT. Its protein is CASSQGGTDTQYF.

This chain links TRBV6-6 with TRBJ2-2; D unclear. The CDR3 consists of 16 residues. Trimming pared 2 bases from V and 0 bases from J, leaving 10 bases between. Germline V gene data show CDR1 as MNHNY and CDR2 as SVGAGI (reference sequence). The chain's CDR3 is CASSYSPSANTGELFF. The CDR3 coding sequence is TGTGCCAGCAGTTACAGCCCCTCCGCGAACACCGGGGAGCTGTTTTTT.

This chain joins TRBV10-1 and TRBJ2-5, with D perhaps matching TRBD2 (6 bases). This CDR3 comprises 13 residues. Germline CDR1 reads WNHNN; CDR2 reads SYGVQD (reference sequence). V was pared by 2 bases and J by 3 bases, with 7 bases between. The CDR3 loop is CASSEGGKETQYF. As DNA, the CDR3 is TGCGCCAGCAGTGAGGGAGGGAAAGAGACCCAGTACTTC.

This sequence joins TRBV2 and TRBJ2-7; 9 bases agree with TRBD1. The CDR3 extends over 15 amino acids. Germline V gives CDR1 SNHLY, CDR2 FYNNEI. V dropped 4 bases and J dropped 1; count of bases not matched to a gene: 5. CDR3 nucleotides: TGTGCCAGCAGTGGAAGACAGGGGGGGTCCTACGAGCAGTACTTC. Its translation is CASSGRQGGSYEQYF.

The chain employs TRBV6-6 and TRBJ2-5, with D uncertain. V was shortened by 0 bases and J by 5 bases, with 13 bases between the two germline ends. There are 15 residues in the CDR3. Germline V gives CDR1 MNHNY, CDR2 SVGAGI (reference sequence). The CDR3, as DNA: TGTGCCAGCAGTTACTCGAGTCTAGTTCCGGAGACCCAGTACTTC. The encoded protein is CASSYSSLVPETQYF.

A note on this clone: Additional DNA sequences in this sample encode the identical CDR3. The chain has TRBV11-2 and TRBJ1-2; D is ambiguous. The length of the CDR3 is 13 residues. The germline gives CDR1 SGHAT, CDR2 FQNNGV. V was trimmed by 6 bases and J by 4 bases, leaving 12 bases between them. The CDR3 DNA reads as TGTGCCAGCAGTCCTGCAGGTGGCTATGGCTACACCTTC. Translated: CASSPAGGYGYTF.

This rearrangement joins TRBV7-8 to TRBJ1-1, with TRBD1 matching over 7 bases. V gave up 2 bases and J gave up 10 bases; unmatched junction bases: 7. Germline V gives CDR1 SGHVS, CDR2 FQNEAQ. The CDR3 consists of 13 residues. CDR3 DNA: TGTGCCAGCAGCTTAAGACAGGGAGTAGGAGCTTTCTTT. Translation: CASSLRQGVGAFF.